These T cell receptor beta chains were read from a single sample in a study of Ad26.COV2.S vaccination and SARS-CoV-2 variants. Generated by immunoSEQ multiplex PCR, the TCRdb table keeps only in-frame clones and is missing some. The sample lists roughly 410,000 clones, 83% occurring once. The specimen was peripheral blood, collected in a trial of Ad26.COV2.S vaccine versus placebo. Every receptor here comes from a person between 18 and 60 years old who received the Ad26.COV2.S COVID-19 vaccine or a placebo. Both conserved end residues are part of each CDR3. Each record gives: J gene, clone size, V gene, CDR3 length, D gene, CDR3 DNA, CDR3 protein. The D gene is left open where the match is weak. Some rows have no size entry. The others give once, few or many, or a class for an expanded clone.

>TRBJ2-7|-|TRBV19|14|-
TGTGCCAGACTCCCGTGGGACGGAGGCTACGAGCAGTACTTC
CARLPWDGGYEQYF
>TRBJ2-7|-|TRBV7-3|13|-
TGTGCCAGCAGCTCGGGGGCGCTGGACGAGCAGTACTTC
CASSSGALDEQYF
>TRBJ1-1|-|TRBV19|13|-
TGTGCCAGTAGTGTTACATGGGGCGCTGAAGCTTTCTTT
CASSVTWGAEAFF
>TRBJ1-4|-|TRBV6-5|15|-
TGTGCCAGCAGGGGCGGAGGCGGGGGGCAAGGAAAACTGTTTTTT
CASRGGGGGQGKLFF
>TRBJ2-7|-|TRBV13|16|-
TGTGCCAGCAGCCCCCCCCTCGGACTACTGAGCTACGAGCAGTACTTC
CASSPPLGLLSYEQYF
>TRBJ2-7|-|TRBV7-9|15|TRBD1
TGTGCCAGCAGCTCCCCCGGGACAGGGTACGACGAGCAGTACTTC
CASSSPGTGYDEQYF
>TRBJ1-1|-|TRBV7-2|15|-
TGTGCCAGCAGCTTATGGGGGCCTCTGAACACTGAAGCTTTCTTT
CASSLWGPLNTEAFF
>TRBJ1-5|few|TRBV19|14|-
TGTGCCAGTAGTCGGACATCTAGCAATCAGCCCCAGCATTTT
CASSRTSSNQPQHF
>TRBJ2-1|-|TRBV5-1|13|TRBD2
TGCGCCAGCAACTTGGGGACTAGGAGTGAGCAGTTCTTC
CASNLGTRSEQFF
>TRBJ2-1|few|TRBV19|14|-
TGTGCCAGTAGTAGTGACGGGAGAGGGAATGAGCAGTTCTTC
CASSSDGRGNEQFF
>TRBJ2-1|-|TRBV7-2|16|TRBD2
TGTGCCAGCAACCCCTTCGTCCCGGGACTAGCGGGAGGGTTGTTCTTC
CASNPFVPGLAGGLFF
>TRBJ2-5|once|TRBV4-3|17|TRBD2
TGCGCCAGCAGCCAACGACTAGCGGGGGGTCTCCAAGAGACCCAGTACTTC
CASSQRLAGGLQETQYF
>TRBJ2-7|-|TRBV6-5|12|TRBD2
TGTGCCAGCAGTTCCTTAGCGGGAGGGCCCCACTTC
CASSSLAGGPHF
>TRBJ2-2|once|TRBV15|17|-
TGTGCCACCAGCAGCCCCGGAGAGGGTCCTCACACCGGGGAGCTGTTTTTT
CATSSPGEGPHTGELFF
>TRBJ2-7|-|TRBV2|13|-
TGTGCCAGCAGTGATTCGGAAACCTACGAGCAGTACTTC
CASSDSETYEQYF
>TRBJ2-2|-|TRBV19|14|-
TGTGCCACTACCCAGGTTCTCAACACCGGGGAGCTGTTTTTT
CATTQVLNTGELFF
>TRBJ1-6|-|TRBV6-2/TRBV6-3|13|-
TGTGCCAGCAGTTACTCGGGGAGTTCACCCCTCCACTTT
CASSYSGSSPLHF
>TRBJ1-5|-|TRBV27|15|-
TGTGCCAGCAGTCTCGGGCCAGCCATCAATCAGCCCCAGCATTTT
CASSLGPAINQPQHF
>TRBJ2-1|-|TRBV5-4|15|TRBD2
TGTGCCAGCAGCGGGGGGACTAGCGGAGGGAATGAGCAGTTCTTC
CASSGGTSGGNEQFF
>TRBJ2-2|-|TRBV6-5|16|TRBD2
TGTGCCAGCAGTTACTCAGCGGGAGGGATCTCCGGGGAGCTGTTTTTT
CASSYSAGGISGELFF
>TRBJ1-3|-|TRBV27|15|-
TGTGCCAGCAGTTTATCAGGGATTGGTGGAAACACCATATATTTT
CASSLSGIGGNTIYF
>TRBJ2-5|-|TRBV5-1|14|-
TGCGCCAGCAGCTTGCTCGGGGGTGGGGAGACCCAGTACTTC
CASSLLGGGETQYF
>TRBJ2-3|-|TRBV7-3|16|TRBD1
TGTGCCAGCAGCCTAGGGACAGGGGGTTTCACAGATACGCAGTATTTT
CASSLGTGGFTDTQYF
>TRBJ2-7|-|TRBV6-5|14|-
TGTGCCAGCAGTTACTCGAGGGACGGCGGCGAGCAGTACTTC
CASSYSRDGGEQYF
>TRBJ2-2|-|TRBV19|17|TRBD2
TGTGCCAGTAGTATAACGGGACTAGCGCCTGGGACCGGGGAGCTGTTTTTT
CASSITGLAPGTGELFF
>TRBJ1-5|-|TRBV9|14|TRBD1
TGTGCCAGCAGCGCCGGGACAGGGTATTATCCCCAGCATTTT
CASSAGTGYYPQHF
>TRBJ1-1|-|TRBV29-1|13|-
TGCAGCGTTGAAGATCAGATTAACACTGAAGCTTTCTTT
CSVEDQINTEAFF
>TRBJ1-4|-|TRBV12-5|14|-
TGTGCTAGTGGTCCCGGACAGATGAATGAAAAACTGTTTTTT
CASGPGQMNEKLFF
>TRBJ2-7|-|TRBV11-1|14|TRBD2
TGTGCCAGCAGCCGACTAGCGGGAGGTTGGGAGCAGTACTTC
CASSRLAGGWEQYF
>TRBJ2-7|-|TRBV7-9|15|-
TGTGCCAGCAGCTCAGCCCTAGGATACCCCTACGAGCAGTACTTC
CASSSALGYPYEQYF
>TRBJ2-2|few|TRBV5-1|14|-
TGCGCCAGCAGCTTAGGGGGGAACACCGGGGAGCTGTTTTTT
CASSLGGNTGELFF
>TRBJ2-7|-|TRBV5-6|13|-
TGTGCCAGCAGTCCTACAGTCCCCTACGAGCAGTACTTC
CASSPTVPYEQYF
>TRBJ2-5|-|TRBV3-1/TRBV3-2|14|-
TGTGCCAGCAGCCAAGGATCAGGGGAGGAGACCCAGTACTTC
CASSQGSGEETQYF